Each of the 2 T cell receptor beta chains below was sequenced from the same sample in a study of metastatic and nonmetastatic thyroid tumors. TCRdb recomputed clones from the PCR reads via MiXCR. The top ten hold 17% of the sample, which has around 26,000 clones, 10% to 15% seen once. Thyroid surgery was performed in patients who had received no treatment beforehand. The specimen sequenced was blood. The receptors stem from a female donor with papillary thyroid cancer or a benign thyroid nodule (not recorded which). Some clones in this sample may be carry-over from other donors' samples.

This clone was detected ten times or more. The chain recombines TRBV7-6 with TRBJ2-1; 9 bases are shared with TRBD1. Germline CDR1 and CDR2: SGHVS and FNYEAQ. Trimming removed 3 bases from V and 2 bases from J; junction bases left unmatched: 2. This CDR3 is 15 amino acids long. The DNA for the CDR3 is TGTGCCAGCAGCTTCGGACAGGGGACCTACAATGAGCAGTTCTTC. This translates into CASSFGQGTYNEQFF.

The table lists this clone with many counts. V gene TRBV28 combines with J gene TRBJ2-1; 8 bases are a match to TRBD2. The junction had 5 bases not matched to a gene; V was cut back by 3 bases and J by 4 bases. The germline V gene has CDR1 MDHEN and CDR2 SYDVKM. The CDR3 totals 15 residues. The CDR3 sequence: CASSFKRESYNEQFF. The CDR3 DNA sequence: TGTGCCAGCAGTTTTAAGCGGGAGTCTTACAATGAGCAGTTCTTC.